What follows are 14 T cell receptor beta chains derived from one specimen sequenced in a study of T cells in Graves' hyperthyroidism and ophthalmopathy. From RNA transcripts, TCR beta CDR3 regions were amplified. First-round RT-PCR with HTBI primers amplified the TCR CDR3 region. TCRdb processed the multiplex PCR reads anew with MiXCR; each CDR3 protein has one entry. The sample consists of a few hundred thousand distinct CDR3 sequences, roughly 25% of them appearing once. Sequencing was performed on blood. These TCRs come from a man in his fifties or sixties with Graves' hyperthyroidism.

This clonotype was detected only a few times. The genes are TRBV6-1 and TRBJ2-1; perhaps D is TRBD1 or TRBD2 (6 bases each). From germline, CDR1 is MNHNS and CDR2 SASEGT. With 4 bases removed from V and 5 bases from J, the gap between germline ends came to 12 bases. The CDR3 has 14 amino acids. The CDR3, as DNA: TGTGCCAGCAGTGTAGGGGGGCCCCACAATGAGCAGTTCTTC. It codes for CASSVGGPHNEQFF.

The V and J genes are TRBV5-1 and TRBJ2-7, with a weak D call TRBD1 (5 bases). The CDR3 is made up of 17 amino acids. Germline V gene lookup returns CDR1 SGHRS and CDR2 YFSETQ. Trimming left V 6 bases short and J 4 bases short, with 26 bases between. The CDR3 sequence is CASTPHGATRPNYEQYF. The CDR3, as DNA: TGCGCCAGCACTCCTCATGGGGCGACACGACCTAATTACGAGCAGTACTTC.

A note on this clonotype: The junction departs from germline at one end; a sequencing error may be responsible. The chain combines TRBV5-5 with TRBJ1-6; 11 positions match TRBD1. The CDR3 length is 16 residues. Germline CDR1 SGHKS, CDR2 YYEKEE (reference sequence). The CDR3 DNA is TGCGCCAGCAGCCAAGGGGACAGGGGGTATAATTCACCCCTCCACTTT. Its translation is CASSQGDRGYNSPLHF.

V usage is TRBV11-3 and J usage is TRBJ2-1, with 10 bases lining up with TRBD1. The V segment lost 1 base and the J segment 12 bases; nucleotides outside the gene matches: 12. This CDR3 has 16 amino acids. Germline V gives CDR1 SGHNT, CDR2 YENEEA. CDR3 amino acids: CASSLGGTGATAGQFF. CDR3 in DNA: TGTGCCAGCAGCTTAGGGGGGACAGGGGCCACGGCTGGGCAGTTCTTC.

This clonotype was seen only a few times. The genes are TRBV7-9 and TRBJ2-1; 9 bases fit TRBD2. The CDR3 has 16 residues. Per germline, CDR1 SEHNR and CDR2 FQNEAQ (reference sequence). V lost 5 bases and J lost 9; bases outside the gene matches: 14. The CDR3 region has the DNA TGTGCCAGCAGCCCCCTCTGGGCGGGAGGGCCGGGTGAGCAGTTCTTC. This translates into CASSPLWAGGPGEQFF.

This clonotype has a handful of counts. The CDR3 is CASSQMDGPEYF. The DNA for the CDR3 is TGTGCCAGCAGCCAGATGGACGGTCCTGAGTACTTC. The rearrangement links TRBV7-9 to TRBJ2-5, with unresolved D. Germline lookup yields CDR1 SEHNR and CDR2 FQNEAQ (reference sequence). V gave up 5 bases and J gave up 12 bases, with 16 bases separating them. This CDR3 has 12 amino acids.

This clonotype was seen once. This chain's CDR3 is CASSQSPTGVQPQHF. The CDR3, as DNA: TGTGCCAGCAGTCAAAGCCCGACAGGGGTCCAGCCCCAGCATTTT. This chain uses TRBV6-2 or TRBV6-3 with TRBJ1-5; 8 positions match TRBD1. Losses at the gene ends were 5 bases for V and 7 bases for J; bases not matched to a gene: 10. This CDR3 comprises 15 residues. CDR1 is MNHEY, CDR2 SVGEGT, per germline.

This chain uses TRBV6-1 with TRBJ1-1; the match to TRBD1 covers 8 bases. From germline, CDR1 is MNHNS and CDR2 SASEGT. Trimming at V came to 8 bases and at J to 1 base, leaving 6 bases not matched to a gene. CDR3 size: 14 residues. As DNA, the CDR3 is TGTGCCAGCTTGCCCGGGACAGGGAACACTGAAGCTTTCTTT. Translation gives CASLPGTGNTEAFF.

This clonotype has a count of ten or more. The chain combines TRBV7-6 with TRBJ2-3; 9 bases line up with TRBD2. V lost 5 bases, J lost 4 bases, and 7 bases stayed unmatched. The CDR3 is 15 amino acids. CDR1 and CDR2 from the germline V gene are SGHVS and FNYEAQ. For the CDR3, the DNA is TGTGCCAGCAGCCCTCTGAGCGGGAGGCCAGATACGCAGTATTTT. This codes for CASSPLSGRPDTQYF.

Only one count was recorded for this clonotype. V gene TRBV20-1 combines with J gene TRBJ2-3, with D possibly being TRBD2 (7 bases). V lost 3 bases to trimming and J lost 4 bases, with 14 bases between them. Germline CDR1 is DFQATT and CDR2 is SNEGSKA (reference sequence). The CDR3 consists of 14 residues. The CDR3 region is CSASGGGSADTQYF. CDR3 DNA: TGCAGTGCTAGTGGGGGCGGGAGCGCAGATACGCAGTATTTT.

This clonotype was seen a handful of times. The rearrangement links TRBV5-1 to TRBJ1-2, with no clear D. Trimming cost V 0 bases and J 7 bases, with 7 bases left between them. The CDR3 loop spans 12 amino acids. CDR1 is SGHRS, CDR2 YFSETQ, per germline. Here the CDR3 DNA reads TGCGCCAGCAGCTTGGAGGTGGGTGGCTACACCTTC. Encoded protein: CASSLEVGGYTF.

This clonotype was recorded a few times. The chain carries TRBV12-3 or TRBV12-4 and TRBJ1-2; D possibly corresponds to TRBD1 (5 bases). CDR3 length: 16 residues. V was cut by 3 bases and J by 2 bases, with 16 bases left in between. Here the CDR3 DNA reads TGTGCCAGCAGTTTGTCCGTAGGGACGGTCAACTATGGCTACACCTTC. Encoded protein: CASSLSVGTVNYGYTF.

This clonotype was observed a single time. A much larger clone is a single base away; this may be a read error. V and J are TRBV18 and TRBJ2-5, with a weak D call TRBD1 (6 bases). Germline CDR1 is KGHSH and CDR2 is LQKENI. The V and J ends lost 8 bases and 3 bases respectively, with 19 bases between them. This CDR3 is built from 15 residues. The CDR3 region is CASPLRWGREETQYF. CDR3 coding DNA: TGTGCCAGCCCCCTCAGGTGGGGGCGCGAAGAGACCCAGTACTTC. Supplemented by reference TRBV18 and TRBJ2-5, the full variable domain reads NAGVMQNPRHLVRRRGQEARLRCSPMKGHSHVYWYRQLPEEGLKFMVYLQKENIIDESGMPKERFSAEFPKEGPSILRIQQVVRGDSAAYFCASPLRWGREETQYFGPGTRLLVL.

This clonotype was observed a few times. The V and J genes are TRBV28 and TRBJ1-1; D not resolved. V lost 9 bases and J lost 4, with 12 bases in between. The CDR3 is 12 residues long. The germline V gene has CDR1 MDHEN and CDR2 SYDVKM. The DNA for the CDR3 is TGTGCCAGTCTCGACCAATTCACTGAAGCTTTCTTT. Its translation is CASLDQFTEAFF.